The T cell receptor beta chain under discussion was sequenced for a study of T cells in Graves' hyperthyroidism and ophthalmopathy. Study-wide results and caveats: Ophthalmopathy onset followed model prediction by a median approximately 7 months. Separating ophthalmopathy from stable hyperthyroidism was achieved by a 13 V-J model.

Germline V gene sequence: CDR1 GTSNPN, CDR2 SVGIG (reference sequence). The CDR3 runs 14 residues. V lost 0 bases, J lost 0 bases, and 3 bases lay in between. Amplification yielded TCR beta CDR3 regions, with RNA transcripts as the source. The HTBI set primed first-round TCR CDR3 RT-PCR. TCRdb itself ran the multiplex PCR reads through MiXCR, one entry per CDR3 protein. Here the sample spans 200,000 to 250,000 distinct CDR3 sequences, 17% being singletons. This clonotype came up a few times. As yet, its antigen is unknown. The study defined stable Graves' hyperthyroidism as no ophthalmopathy progression within 18 months. Uncontrolled infection, other autoimmune disease, pregnancy or lactation barred patients from enrollment.

The chain carries TRBV30 and TRBJ2-6; no clear D gene. The receptor was isolated from a man aged 45-65 years with Graves' hyperthyroidism. Sequences were obtained from blood. CDR3 sequence (DNA): TGTGCCTGGAGTGTGGGCTCTGGGGCCAACGTCCTGACTTTC. Residues: CAWSVGSGANVLTF.